The 20 T cell receptor beta chains given below trace back to one sample, sequenced in a study of T-cell reconstitution after alpha-beta-depleted transplantation in children (TCRdb year 2016). The library relied on PCR. The data were produced on an Illumina HiSeq 2500. To normalize quantification of the TCRbeta repertoire, the TCR libraries were built with molecular barcoding that relied on unique molecular identifiers. The public sequencing data were trimmed at Q25 with fastp and processed into clonotypes with MiXCR by TCRdb, which kept only in-frame beta chains. Identical CDR3 proteins give one entry, which carries the most common genes and DNA. This sample comprises some 150,000 distinct CDR3 sequences, around 8.5% of them detected only once. 15% to 20% of the sample lies in the top ten. The intended sense of this specimen's treatment or condition label: allogeneic hematopoietic cell transplantation with graft depleted of TCRalphabeta T cells and CD19 B cells.

Sequencing used PBMCs, mostly from graft donor cells, obtained 180 days after TCRalphabeta/CD19-depleted stem cell transplant. The receptors originated from a female patient aged 2 to 10 who had a stem cell transplant for congenital amegakaryocytic thrombocytopenia, so the T cells may come from the graft donor.

This clonotype occurred many times. J is TRBJ2-4 and V is TRBV11-1, with 9 bases matching TRBD1. Germline lookup yields CDR1 SGHAT and CDR2 FQDESV (reference sequence). The CDR3 runs 15 residues. V was pared by 1 base and J by 4 bases, with 2 bases of the junction left unmatched. CDR3 region: CASSLVGTGKNIQYF. The CDR3 DNA reads TGTGCCAGCAGCTTAGTTGGGACAGGGAAAAACATTCAGTACTTC.

This clonotype was counted a few times. This chain joins TRBV10-3 and TRBJ2-1; 10 bases agree with TRBD2. The V gene end was trimmed by 2 bases and the J gene end by 6 bases; junction bases not matched to a gene: 1. There are 14 residues in the CDR3. CDR1 is ENHRY, CDR2 SYGVKD, per germline. The CDR3 coding sequence is TGTGCCATCAGTGAGGCTAGCGGGGGCAATGAGCAGTTCTTC. Protein product: CAISEASGGNEQFF.

The rearrangement joins TRBV12-3 or TRBV12-4 to TRBJ2-5; TRBD1 is a possible D gene (6 bases). The V and J ends lost 3 bases and 7 bases respectively, with 21 bases between them. The CDR3 runs to 16 residues. This CDR3 is CASSFMQGKGHGTQYF. DNA for the CDR3: TGTGCCAGCAGTTTTATGCAGGGGAAGGGTCATGGGACCCAGTACTTC.

The genes are TRBV20-1 and TRBJ2-2, with D unresolved. Trimming pared 6 bases from V and 1 base from J, leaving 12 bases between. The V gene's germline CDR1 is DFQATT and CDR2 SNEGSKA (reference sequence). The CDR3 runs to 14 residues. In DNA form, the CDR3 reads TGCAGTGCCATATCCCGAAAGAACACCGGGGAGCTGTTTTTT. Protein product: CSAISRKNTGELFF.

The chain carries TRBV29-1 and TRBJ2-7, with a tentative D call TRBD1 (5 bases). CDR3 length equals 12 residues. Germline V lookup: CDR1 SQVTM, CDR2 ANQGSEA. Trimming took off 4 bases at V and 3 bases at J, with 10 bases between the two ends. The DNA for the CDR3 is TGCAGCGTTGCAGCAGGGCACTACGAGCAGTACTTC. The encoded protein is CSVAAGHYEQYF.

Regarding this clonotype: This sequence may be a read error, since a much larger clone differs from it by one base. V usage is TRBV7-9 and J usage is TRBJ1-1, with D possibly matching TRBD1 (5 bases). The CDR3 is made up of 14 amino acids. Trimming left V 7 bases short and J 4 bases short, with 16 bases between. From germline, CDR1 is SEHNR and CDR2 FQNEAQ (reference sequence). Here the CDR3 reads CASNSITGATEAFF. The CDR3, as DNA: TGTGCCAGCAACTCCATAACTGGGGCCACTGAAGCTTTCTTT. The full variable domain, completed using reference TRBV7-9 and TRBJ1-1, is DTGVSQNPRHKITKRGQNVTFRCDPISEHNRLYWYRQTLGQGPEFLTYFQNEAQLEKSRLLSDRFSAERPKGSFSTLEIQRTEQGDSAMYLCASNSITGATEAFFGQGTRLTVV.

This clonotype was detected many times. The chain couples TRBV5-1 to TRBJ2-1; no firm D call. Germline V gives CDR1 SGHRS, CDR2 YFSETQ. The V end lost 0 bases, the J end lost 9 bases, and 4 bases lay between the germline ends. The CDR3 is 11 amino acids. As DNA, the CDR3 is TGCGCCAGCAGCTTGGCCTTTGAGCAGTTCTTC. Amino acids: CASSLAFEQFF.

This clonotype was detected many times. V usage is TRBV6-5 and J usage is TRBJ2-3, with 10 bases aligning to TRBD1. The CDR3 length is 16 residues. Germline values: CDR1 MNHEY, CDR2 SVGAGI. J gave up 4 bases and V 2 bases, and 6 bases lay outside the gene matches. The CDR3 reads CASSYPGTGVADTQYF. In DNA form, the CDR3 reads TGTGCCAGCAGTTACCCCGGGACAGGGGTGGCAGATACGCAGTATTTT.

Ten or more counts support this clonotype. The chain uses TRBV20-1 and TRBJ2-5; tentatively, D is TRBD2 (6 bases). The germline V and J ends were trimmed by 7 bases and 5 bases, with 20 bases remaining between them. CDR1 and CDR2 from the germline V gene are DFQATT and SNEGSKA (reference sequence). The CDR3 is 14 amino acids. This CDR3 is CSVPLGGDGETQYF. The DNA of the CDR3 is TGCAGTGTCCCTCTGGGGGGAGACGGGGAGACCCAGTACTTC.

On this clonotype: A much larger clone differs from this one at a single base, so this may be a read error. As the CDR3 is not closed by the conserved phenylalanine or tryptophan, this likely results from a read error. This chain uses TRBV11-2 with TRBJ2-2; 8 bases line up with TRBD1. The CDR3 is made up of 15 amino acids. Germline V gene sequence: CDR1 SGHAT, CDR2 FQNNGV. Trimming cost V 6 bases and J 4 bases; bases outside gene matches: 7. The chain's CDR3 is CASSYTGGRTGELFY. DNA of the CDR3: TGTGCCAGCAGTTATACAGGGGGACGCACCGGGGAGCTGTTTTAT.

The chain combines TRBV6-1 with TRBJ2-1; tentatively, D is TRBD1 or TRBD2 (5 bases each). Per the germline V gene, CDR1 is MNHNS and CDR2 is SASEGT. Trimming left V 3 bases short and J 10 bases short, with 13 bases between. This CDR3 is built from 13 residues. CDR3 DNA sequence: TGTGCCAGCAGTGAGGTAGGGACCCCGGAGCAGTTCTTC. This gives the protein CASSEVGTPEQFF.

This clonotype was recorded many times. The chain carries TRBV28 and TRBJ1-5; D not resolved. CDR1 and CDR2 from the germline V gene are MDHEN and SYDVKM. The CDR3 consists of 11 residues. V was trimmed by 7 bases and J by 4 bases, leaving 5 bases between them. The CDR3 sequence: CASKSNQPQHF. The CDR3 DNA follows: TGTGCCAGCAAGAGTAATCAGCCCCAGCATTTT.

Worth noting for this clonotype: Given a much more abundant clone one base away, this may be a read error. The rearrangement links TRBV27 to TRBJ2-3; 8 bases align to TRBD2. The CDR3 consists of 16 residues. After removal of 2 bases from V and 8 bases from J, the junction contained 12 bases not matched to a gene. Germline V gene sequence: CDR1 MNHEY, CDR2 SMNVEV (reference sequence). CDR3 loop: CASSLRTSWRAGTQYF. The CDR3, as DNA: TGTGCCAGCAGTTTAAGGACTAGCTGGAGGGCCGGTACGCAGTATTTT.

This clonotype was detected many times. J is TRBJ1-5 and V is TRBV28, with 8 bases that match TRBD1. The V gene end was trimmed by 3 bases and the J gene end by 2 bases; junction bases not matched to a gene: 3. The V gene's germline CDR1 is MDHEN and CDR2 SYDVKM. This CDR3 spans 15 amino acids. CDR3 protein: CASSFKGQGNQPQHF. The CDR3 region has the DNA TGTGCCAGCAGTTTTAAGGGACAGGGCAATCAGCCCCAGCATTTT.

A few counts support this clonotype. This chain connects TRBV20-1 to TRBJ1-5; D is unresolved. This CDR3 is built from 12 residues. V lost 3 bases and J lost 9, with 12 bases in between. Germline CDR1 reads DFQATT; CDR2 reads SNEGSKA (reference sequence). This CDR3 reads CSASRQLRPQHF. DNA of the CDR3: TGCAGTGCTAGTAGGCAGTTGCGGCCCCAGCATTTT.

This clonotype showed up many times. The J gene is TRBJ1-3, the V gene TRBV28; D unclear. This CDR3 comprises 15 residues. Germline loops: CDR1 MDHEN, CDR2 SYDVKM. V lost 2 bases to trimming and J lost 2 bases, with 10 bases between them. DNA of the CDR3: TGTGCCAGCAGTTTAAGGCGGTGGCCTGGAAACACCATATATTTT. Translating gives CASSLRRWPGNTIYF. Full variable domain (rest looked up from reference TRBV28 and TRBJ1-3): DVKVTQSSRYLVKRTGEKVFLECVQDMDHENMFWYRQDPGLGLRLIYFSYDVKMKEKGDIPEGYSVSREKKERFSLILESASTNQTSMYLCASSLRRWPGNTIYFGEGSWLTVV.

In this sample, this clonotype turned up many times. The chain joins TRBV20-1 to TRBJ1-5; no clear D. The CDR3 loop spans 12 amino acids. V was clipped by 1 base and J by 3 bases, with 4 bases between them. CDR1 is DFQATT and CDR2 is SNEGSKA in the germline V gene (reference sequence). The CDR3 nucleotides read TGCAGTGCTAGAGGGGCCAATCAGCCCCAGCATTTT. Encoded protein: CSARGANQPQHF.

There are many counts of this clonotype. The gene calls are TRBV20-1 and TRBJ2-7; D is undetermined. The CDR3 consists of 12 residues. Trimming removed 1 base from V and 4 bases from J, with 8 bases in between. Per germline, CDR1 DFQATT and CDR2 SNEGSKA (reference sequence). This chain's CDR3 is CSARVTGYEQYF. The CDR3, as DNA: TGCAGTGCTAGAGTCACTGGATACGAGCAGTACTTC.

This clonotype was counted between two and nine times. The genes are TRBV10-3 and TRBJ2-4; 8 bases are a match to TRBD1. The ends lost 6 bases at V and 9 bases at J; junction bases unmatched: 10. The CDR3 is 14 residues long. Germline CDR1 ENHRY, CDR2 SYGVKD. The CDR3 sequence is CAISERGQAGIQYF. In DNA form, the CDR3 reads TGTGCCATCAGCGAACGGGGACAGGCGGGCATTCAGTACTTC.

In this sample, this clonotype turned up many times. V gene TRBV4-1 combines with J gene TRBJ2-7; the D is unclear. The germline CDR1 and CDR2 sequences are MGHRA and YSYEKL. The CDR3 totals 14 residues. V was pared by 0 bases and J by 7 bases, with 13 bases between. The CDR3 is CASSQEPALGEQYF. The CDR3 region has the DNA TGCGCCAGCAGCCAAGAGCCAGCCCTGGGGGAGCAGTACTTC.